This note documents a single T cell receptor beta chain sequence. Antigen unknown. Trimming took 0 bases from V and 14 from J; bases not matched to a gene: 12. The CDR3 contains 15 residues. Looked up from germline, CDR1 is LGHNA and CDR2 is YSLEER. Treatment in this sample: around 19 received Ad26.COV2.S at low or high dose, single or two shots; about five received placebo; per-sample allocation not given. Following the first vaccine or placebo injection, samples were taken on day 63. The data belong to a study of Ad26.COV2.S vaccination and SARS-CoV-2 variants. Study details: As a participant in COV1001, the donor was in the Ad26.COV2.S trial arm. Ad26.COV2.S, an intramuscular injection, was given once or twice 56 days apart.

Study results and limitations: Quantification of TCR breadth and depth may have yielded underestimates of total T cell responses.

Sequencing used immunoSEQ multiplex PCR; TCRdb keeps in-frame clones, though not all of them. The table has roughly 300,000 clones, around nine tenths seen once; the top ten hold approximately 12%. J is TRBJ1-4 and V is TRBV4-3; 7 bases fit TRBD1. The TCR was taken from a person aged 18-60 years who received the Ad26.COV2.S COVID-19 vaccine or a placebo. The source material was peripheral blood, sampled in a trial of Ad26.COV2.S vaccine versus placebo. For the CDR3, the DNA is TGCGCCAGCAGCCAAGATTCGACAGGGATGTTTACTCTGTTTTTT. Its translation: CASSQDSTGMFTLFF.